The clone carrying this T cell receptor (beta chain) was counted once. This sample stems from a study of T cell responses to AZD1222 COVID-19 vaccine. Sequenced by immunoSEQ multiplex PCR; TCRdb stores in-frame clones only, minus some. The sample holds some 170,000 clones, roughly 94% seen once. V lost 1 base and J lost 2, with 4 bases in between. This CDR3 region has 13 residues. The germline gives CDR1 SGHVS, CDR2 FNYEAQ. The chain carries TRBV7-6 and TRBJ2-3; D call uncertain. The sample consisted of peripheral blood, taken 28 days after the second AZD1222 dose. The TCR was taken from an adult who received the AZD1222 COVID-19 vaccine. CDR3 loop: CASSLEHTDTQYF. CDR3 DNA: TGTGCCAGCAGCTTAGAACACACAGATACGCAGTATTTT.